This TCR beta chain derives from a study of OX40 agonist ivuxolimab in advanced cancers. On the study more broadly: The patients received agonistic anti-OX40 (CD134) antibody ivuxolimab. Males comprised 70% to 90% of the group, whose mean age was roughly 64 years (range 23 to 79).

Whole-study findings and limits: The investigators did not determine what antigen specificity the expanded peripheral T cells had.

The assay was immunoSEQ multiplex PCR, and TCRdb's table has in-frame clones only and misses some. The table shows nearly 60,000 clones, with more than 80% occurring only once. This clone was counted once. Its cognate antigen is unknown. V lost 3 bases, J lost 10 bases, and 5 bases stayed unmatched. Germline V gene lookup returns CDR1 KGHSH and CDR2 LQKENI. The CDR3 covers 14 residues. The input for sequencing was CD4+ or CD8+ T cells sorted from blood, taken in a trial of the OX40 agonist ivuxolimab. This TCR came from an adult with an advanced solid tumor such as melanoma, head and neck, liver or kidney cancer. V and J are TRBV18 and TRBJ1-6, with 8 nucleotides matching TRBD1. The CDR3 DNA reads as TGTGCCAGCTCACCGAAACAGGGGGAATCACCCCTCCACTTT. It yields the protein CASSPKQGESPLHF. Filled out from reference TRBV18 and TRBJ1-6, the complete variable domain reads NAGVMQNPRHLVRRRGQEARLRCSPMKGHSHVYWYRQLPEEGLKFMVYLQKENIIDESGMPKERFSAEFPKEGPSILRIQQVVRGDSAAYFCASSPKQGESPLHFGNGTRLTVT.